This T cell receptor (beta chain) was identified during a study of T cell repertoires in cytomegalovirus infection (dated 2019 in TCRdb). Study-wide context: Donor HLA type was relevant to the analysis, as public TCR beta signatures indicated carriage of CMV infection together with the matching HLA type.

Study-wide findings and limitations: In both this cohort and an independent cohort of more than 350 donors, the cumulative frequency of public TCR beta family members distinguished carriers of CMV infection plus the relevant HLA type. The ex vivo response was dominated by HLA-C-restricted CMV-specific TCR beta clonotypes, which also provided the single most frequent clonotype in two of eight donors.

This clonotype was recorded a few times. What this receptor recognizes is not known. The record has no base qualities; no much larger clone is one base away. V loses 3 bases at its end and J loses 6 bases; junction bases beyond the gene matches: 13. Sequences SGHVS (CDR1) and FNYEAQ (CDR2) are obtained from the germline V gene. The CDR3 starts with the cysteine, ends with the phenylalanine, and has 16 residues. Only CDR3 DNA is held: 48 bases, read in frame from base 1. Reads for this sample came from an Illumina HiSeq 1500. The public reads were reanalyzed by TCRdb: fastp trimming at Q25, MiXCR alignment, in-frame beta chains only. Rows with one shared CDR3 protein collapse into an entry with the most common genes and DNA. In all, the sample holds around 250,000 distinct CDR3 sequences, and approximately 15% of those were seen once. The top ten constitute around 43% of the sample.

Specimen: CD8+ T cells from PBMCs. This clonotype was sampled from a human donor in good health (CMV status not recorded). Some clones in this sample may be carry-over from other donors' samples. The chain employs TRBV7-6 and TRBJ1-2; 7 central nucleotides agree with TRBD1. The base sequence is TGTGCCAGCAGCTTCTCTAGAGACAGGGTGGAGGATGGCTACACCTTC. Its product reads: CASSFSRDRVEDGYTF.